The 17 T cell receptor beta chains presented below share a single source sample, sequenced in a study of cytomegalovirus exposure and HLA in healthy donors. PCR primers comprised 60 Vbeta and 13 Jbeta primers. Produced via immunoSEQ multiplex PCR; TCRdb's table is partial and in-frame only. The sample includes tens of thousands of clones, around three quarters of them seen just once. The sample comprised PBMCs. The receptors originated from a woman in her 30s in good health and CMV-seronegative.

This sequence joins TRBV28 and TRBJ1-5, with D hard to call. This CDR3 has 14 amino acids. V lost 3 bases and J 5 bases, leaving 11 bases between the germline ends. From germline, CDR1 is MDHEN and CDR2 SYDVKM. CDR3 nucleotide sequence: TGTGCCAGCAGTTTTACCGGGGTAGATCAGCCCCAGCATTTT. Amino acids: CASSFTGVDQPQHF. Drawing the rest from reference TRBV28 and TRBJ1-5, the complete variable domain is DVKVTQSSRYLVKRTGEKVFLECVQDMDHENMFWYRQDPGLGLRLIYFSYDVKMKEKGDIPEGYSVSREKKERFSLILESASTNQTSMYLCASSFTGVDQPQHFGDGTRLSIL.

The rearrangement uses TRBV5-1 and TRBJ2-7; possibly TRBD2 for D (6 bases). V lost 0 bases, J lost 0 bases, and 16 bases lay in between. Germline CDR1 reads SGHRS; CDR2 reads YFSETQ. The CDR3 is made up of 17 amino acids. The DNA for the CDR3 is TGCGCCAGCAGCTTGGTATTGGGCGGGACGAGCTCCTACGAGCAGTACTTC. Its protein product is CASSLVLGGTSSYEQYF.

CDR3 bases: TGCGCCAGCAGTGCGGGAGACGAACAGAATACGCAGTATTTT. This gives the protein CASSAGDEQNTQYF. This chain links TRBV10-1 with TRBJ2-3, with a tentative D call TRBD2 (6 bases). Germline CDR1 reads WNHNN; CDR2 reads SYGVQD (reference sequence). V dropped 4 bases and J dropped 7 bases, with 15 bases sitting between them. The CDR3 has 14 amino acids.

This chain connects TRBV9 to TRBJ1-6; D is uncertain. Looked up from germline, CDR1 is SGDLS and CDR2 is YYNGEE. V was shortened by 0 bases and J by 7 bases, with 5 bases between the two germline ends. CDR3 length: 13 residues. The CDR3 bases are TGTGCCAGCAGCGTAGCAGGAAATTCACCCCTCCACTTT. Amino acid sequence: CASSVAGNSPLHF.

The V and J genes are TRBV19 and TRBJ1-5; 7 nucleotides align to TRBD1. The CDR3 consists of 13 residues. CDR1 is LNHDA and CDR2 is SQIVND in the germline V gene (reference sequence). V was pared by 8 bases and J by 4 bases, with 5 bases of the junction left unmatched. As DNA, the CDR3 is TGTGCCAGTCAGGACAGGAAGAATCAGCCCCAGCATTTT. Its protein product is CASQDRKNQPQHF.

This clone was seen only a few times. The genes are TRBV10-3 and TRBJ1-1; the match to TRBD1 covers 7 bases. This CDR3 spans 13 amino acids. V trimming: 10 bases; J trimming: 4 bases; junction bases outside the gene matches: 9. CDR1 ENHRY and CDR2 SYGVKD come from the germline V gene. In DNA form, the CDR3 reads TGTGCCAGCCTAGGGGGCCAGGGCACTGAAGCTTTCTTT. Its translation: CASLGGQGTEAFF.

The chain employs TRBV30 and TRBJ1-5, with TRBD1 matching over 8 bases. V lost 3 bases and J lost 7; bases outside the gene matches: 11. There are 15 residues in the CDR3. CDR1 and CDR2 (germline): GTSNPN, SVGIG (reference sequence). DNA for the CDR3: TGTGCCTGGAGCTGGGGGCAGGGGGCAGGACAGCCCCAGCATTTT. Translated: CAWSWGQGAGQPQHF.

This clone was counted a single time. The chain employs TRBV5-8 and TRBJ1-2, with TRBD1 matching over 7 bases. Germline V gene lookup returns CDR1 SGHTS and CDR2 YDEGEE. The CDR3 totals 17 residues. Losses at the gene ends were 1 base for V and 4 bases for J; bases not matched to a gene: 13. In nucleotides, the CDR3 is TGTGCCAGCAGCTTGACGGTTGTGAGGGACAGACCCTATGGCTACACCTTC. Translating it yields CASSLTVVRDRPYGYTF.

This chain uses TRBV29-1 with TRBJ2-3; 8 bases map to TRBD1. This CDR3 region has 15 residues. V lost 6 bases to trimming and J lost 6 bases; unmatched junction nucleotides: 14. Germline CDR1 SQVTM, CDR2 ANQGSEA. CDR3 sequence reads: CSVVTGEIGWDTQYF. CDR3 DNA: TGCAGCGTCGTGACAGGGGAGATCGGTTGGGATACGCAGTATTTT.

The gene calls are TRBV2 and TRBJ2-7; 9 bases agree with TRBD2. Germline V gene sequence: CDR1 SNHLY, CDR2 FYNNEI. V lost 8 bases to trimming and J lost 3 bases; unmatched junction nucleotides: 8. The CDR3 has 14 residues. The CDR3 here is CASRGGGSLYEQYF. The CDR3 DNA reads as TGTGCCAGCCGCGGGGGGGGAAGCCTCTACGAGCAGTACTTC.

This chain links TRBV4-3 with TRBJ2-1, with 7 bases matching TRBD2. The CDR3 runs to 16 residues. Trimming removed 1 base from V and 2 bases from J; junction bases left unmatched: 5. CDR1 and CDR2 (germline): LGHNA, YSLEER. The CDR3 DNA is TGCGCCAGCAGCCAAGGGCCGGGAGGTACCTACAATGAGCAGTTCTTC. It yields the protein CASSQGPGGTYNEQFF.

This CDR3 reads CASTQGGGQYF. DNA for the CDR3: TGTGCCAGCACCCAAGGGGGGGGGCAGTACTTC. The gene calls are TRBV6-5 and TRBJ2-7; perhaps TRBD2 as D (7 bases). Trimming took off 7 bases at V and 9 bases at J, with 13 bases between the two ends. CDR1 is MNHEY, CDR2 SVGAGI, per germline. This CDR3 is built from 11 residues.

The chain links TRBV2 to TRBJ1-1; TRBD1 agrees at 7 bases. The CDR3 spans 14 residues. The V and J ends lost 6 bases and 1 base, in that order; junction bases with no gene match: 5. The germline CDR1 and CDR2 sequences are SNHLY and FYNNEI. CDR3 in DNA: TGTGCCAGCAGGTTACAGGGGACGAACACTGAAGCTTTCTTT. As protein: CASRLQGTNTEAFF.

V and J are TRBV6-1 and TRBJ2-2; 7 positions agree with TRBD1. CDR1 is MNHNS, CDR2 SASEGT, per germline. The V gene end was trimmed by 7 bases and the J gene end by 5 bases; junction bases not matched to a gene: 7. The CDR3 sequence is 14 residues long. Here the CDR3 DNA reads TGTGCCAGCACCGACAGGGTCGGTACCGGGGAGCTGTTTTTT. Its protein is CASTDRVGTGELFF.

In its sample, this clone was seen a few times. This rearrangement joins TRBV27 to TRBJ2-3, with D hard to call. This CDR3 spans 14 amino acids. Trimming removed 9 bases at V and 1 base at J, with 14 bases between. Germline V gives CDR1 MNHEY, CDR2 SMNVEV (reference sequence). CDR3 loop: CASTPSAGTDTQYF. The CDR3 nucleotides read TGTGCCAGTACCCCCAGCGCCGGCACAGATACGCAGTATTTT.

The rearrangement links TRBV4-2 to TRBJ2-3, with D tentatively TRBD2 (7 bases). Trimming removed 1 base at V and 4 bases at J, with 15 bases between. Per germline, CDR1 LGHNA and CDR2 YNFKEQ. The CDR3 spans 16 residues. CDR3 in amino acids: CASSQGREGGADTQYF. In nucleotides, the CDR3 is TGTGCCAGCAGCCAAGGGAGAGAGGGGGGGGCAGATACGCAGTATTTT.

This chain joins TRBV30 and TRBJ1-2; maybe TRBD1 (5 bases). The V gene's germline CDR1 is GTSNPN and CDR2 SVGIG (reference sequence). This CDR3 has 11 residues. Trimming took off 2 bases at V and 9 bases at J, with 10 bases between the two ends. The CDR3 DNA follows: TGTGCCTGGAGTCAAGGGGAACGCTACACCTTC. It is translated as CAWSQGERYTF. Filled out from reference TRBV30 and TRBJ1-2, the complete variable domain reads SQTIHQWPATLVQPVGSPLSLECTVEGTSNPNLYWYRQAAGRGLQLLFYSVGIGQISSEVPQNLSASRPQDRQFILSSKKLLLSDSGFYLCAWSQGERYTFGSGTRLTVV.